These 5 T cell receptor beta chains came from one sample sequenced in a study of OX40 agonist ivuxolimab in advanced cancers. Clones were sequenced by immunoSEQ multiplex PCR, and TCRdb holds only the in-frame ones, with some missing. The sample includes tens of thousands of clones, about 91% of them seen just once. Sequencing used CD4+ or CD8+ T cells sorted from blood, obtained in a trial of the OX40 agonist ivuxolimab. The receptor set was obtained from an adult with an advanced solid tumor such as melanoma, head and neck, liver or kidney cancer.

This clone was observed a few times. The chain has TRBV5-4 and TRBJ2-5; weak D call: TRBD2 (7 bases). The CDR3 length is 15 residues. Germline loops: CDR1 SGHNT, CDR2 YYREEE (reference sequence). Trimming took off 7 bases at V and 4 bases at J, with 20 bases between the two ends. Here the CDR3 reads CASRGGGADRETQYF. The CDR3 region has the DNA TGTGCCAGCCGGGGAGGGGGGGCTGATCGAGAGACCCAGTACTTC.

The rearrangement joins TRBV29-1 to TRBJ2-3, with D tentatively TRBD1 (8 bases). Germline V gene lookup returns CDR1 SQVTM and CDR2 ANQGSEA. This CDR3 is 18 amino acids long. Here the CDR3 reads CRGPGQETSHLGPDTQYF. CDR3 DNA sequence: TGCAGGGGACCGGGACAGGAGACTAGCCACCTCGGGCCCGATACGCAGTATTTT.

V and J are TRBV28 and TRBJ1-1; D is ambiguous. Trimming removed 7 bases from V and 4 bases from J, with 13 bases in between. CDR3 size: 13 residues. The germline V gene has CDR1 MDHEN and CDR2 SYDVKM. CDR3 amino acids: CASKIPLSTEAFF. CDR3 sequence (DNA): TGTGCCAGCAAGATCCCTTTGTCCACTGAAGCTTTCTTT.

This clone was seen a handful of times. The rearrangement uses TRBV19 and TRBJ1-5, with TRBD1 identical over 7 bases. Germline V lookup: CDR1 LNHDA, CDR2 SQIVND (reference sequence). The J segment lost 1 base and the V segment lost 4 bases, leaving 7 bases of the junction unmatched. The CDR3 runs 16 residues. CDR3 sequence: CASSKVQGKSNQPQHF. The CDR3 region has the DNA TGTGCCAGTAGTAAAGTACAGGGGAAAAGCAATCAGCCCCAGCATTTT.

The chain couples TRBV6-5 to TRBJ2-7; D is uncertain. Trimming took off 0 bases at V and 2 bases at J, with 11 bases between the two ends. Germline CDR1 reads MNHEY; CDR2 reads SVGAGI. The CDR3 length is 15 residues. This CDR3 is CASSYSGGKAYEQYF. The CDR3 DNA reads as TGTGCCAGCAGTTACTCGGGCGGCAAGGCCTACGAGCAGTACTTC.